Presented here are 6 T cell receptor beta chains from one specimen sequenced in a study of blood T cells in healthy people across ages. A second PCR of 7 to 11 cycles used a sample-barcoded 5' primer and a J-beta primer mix. One entry per CDR3 protein results from TCRdb running MiXCR on the 5' RACE reads. Here the sample spans about 1,400,000 distinct CDR3 sequences, approximately 38% being singletons. Sequenced material: blood. The source of these receptors is a woman aged 18-30 years in good health.

This clonotype was seen only a few times. This chain links TRBV28 with TRBJ2-1; the match to TRBD1 covers 7 bases. Germline values: CDR1 MDHEN, CDR2 SYDVKM. The ends lost 4 bases at V and 8 bases at J; junction bases unmatched: 5. There are 13 residues in the CDR3. DNA for the CDR3: TGTGCCAGCAGTTCCGGACAGGTCGATGAGCAGTTCTTC. This gives the protein CASSSGQVDEQFF. The variable domain in full, completed from reference TRBV28 and TRBJ2-1, reads DVKVTQSSRYLVKRTGEKVFLECVQDMDHENMFWYRQDPGLGLRLIYFSYDVKMKEKGDIPEGYSVSREKKERFSLILESASTNQTSMYLCASSSGQVDEQFFGPGTRLTVL.

This chain links TRBV28 with TRBJ1-5; D may be TRBD1 (5 bases). CDR3 length equals 18 residues. V gave up 8 bases and J gave up 0 bases, with 23 bases separating them. The germline V gene encodes CDR1 MDHEN and CDR2 SYDVKM. The CDR3 here is CASGSSGLEIYSNQPQHF. The CDR3 DNA sequence: TGTGCCAGCGGCTCCTCAGGGCTCGAAATTTATAGCAATCAGCCCCAGCATTTT.

As to this clonotype: Being one base from a much bigger clone, this may be a read error. V gene TRBV7-9 combines with J gene TRBJ2-1; no clear D. The DNA end favors TRBJ2-7, so the J call may be wrong. CDR1 and CDR2 (germline): SEHNR, FQNEAQ (reference sequence). The CDR3 has 15 amino acids. The chain's CDR3 is CASSLRASSYNEQYF. The CDR3 region has the DNA TGTGCCAGCAGCTTACGGGCCAGCTCCTACAATGAGCAGTACTTC.

The rearrangement joins TRBV11-2 to TRBJ1-1; D perhaps matches TRBD1 (6 bases). The V gene's germline CDR1 is SGHAT and CDR2 FQNNGV. Trimming stripped 5 bases from V and 7 bases from J, with 17 bases between. The CDR3 is 14 amino acids. This CDR3 is CASSPPPDSNEAFF. The DNA for the CDR3 is TGTGCCAGCAGCCCCCCCCCGGACAGCAATGAAGCTTTCTTT.

J is TRBJ2-1 and V is TRBV9, with 11 bases matching TRBD2. The V gene's germline CDR1 is SGDLS and CDR2 YYNGEE. The CDR3 runs 16 residues. Trimming removed 4 bases from V and 1 base from J; junction bases left unmatched: 4. CDR3 in DNA: TGTGCCAGCAGCCGTAGCGGGGGGGATTCCTACAATGAGCAGTTCTTC. Its protein is CASSRSGGDSYNEQFF.

This clonotype was observed a few times. The chain carries TRBV20-1 and TRBJ2-3; D not certain. Germline assignment: CDR1 DFQATT and CDR2 SNEGSKA (reference sequence). The CDR3 has 14 residues. V lost 7 bases to trimming and J lost 2 bases, with 16 bases between them. The CDR3 DNA reads TGCAGTGTATCAATGTGGGAACACACAGATACGCAGTATTTT. This translates into CSVSMWEHTDTQYF.